Given below is one TCR beta chain in context. These data belong to a study of T cell changes during pregnancy in multiple sclerosis. Using immunoSEQ multiplex PCR, the repertoire was profiled, and TCRdb retains in-frame clones only, with some absent. The sample lists tens of thousands of clones, 85% to 95% seen once, with 0.95% in the top ten. The source was peripheral blood, collected before pregnancy. The source is a female donor with multiple sclerosis, enrolled in a pregnancy study.

CDR3 region: CASSYSITGQTGELFF. The CDR3 DNA is TGTGCCAGCAGTTACTCCATCACGGGACAAACCGGGGAGCTGTTTTTT. The V call is TRBV6-5, the J call TRBJ2-2, with D possibly matching TRBD1 (6 bases). This CDR3 is built from 16 residues. Trimming left V 0 bases short and J 5 bases short, with 13 bases between. The germline V gene encodes CDR1 MNHEY and CDR2 SVGAGI.